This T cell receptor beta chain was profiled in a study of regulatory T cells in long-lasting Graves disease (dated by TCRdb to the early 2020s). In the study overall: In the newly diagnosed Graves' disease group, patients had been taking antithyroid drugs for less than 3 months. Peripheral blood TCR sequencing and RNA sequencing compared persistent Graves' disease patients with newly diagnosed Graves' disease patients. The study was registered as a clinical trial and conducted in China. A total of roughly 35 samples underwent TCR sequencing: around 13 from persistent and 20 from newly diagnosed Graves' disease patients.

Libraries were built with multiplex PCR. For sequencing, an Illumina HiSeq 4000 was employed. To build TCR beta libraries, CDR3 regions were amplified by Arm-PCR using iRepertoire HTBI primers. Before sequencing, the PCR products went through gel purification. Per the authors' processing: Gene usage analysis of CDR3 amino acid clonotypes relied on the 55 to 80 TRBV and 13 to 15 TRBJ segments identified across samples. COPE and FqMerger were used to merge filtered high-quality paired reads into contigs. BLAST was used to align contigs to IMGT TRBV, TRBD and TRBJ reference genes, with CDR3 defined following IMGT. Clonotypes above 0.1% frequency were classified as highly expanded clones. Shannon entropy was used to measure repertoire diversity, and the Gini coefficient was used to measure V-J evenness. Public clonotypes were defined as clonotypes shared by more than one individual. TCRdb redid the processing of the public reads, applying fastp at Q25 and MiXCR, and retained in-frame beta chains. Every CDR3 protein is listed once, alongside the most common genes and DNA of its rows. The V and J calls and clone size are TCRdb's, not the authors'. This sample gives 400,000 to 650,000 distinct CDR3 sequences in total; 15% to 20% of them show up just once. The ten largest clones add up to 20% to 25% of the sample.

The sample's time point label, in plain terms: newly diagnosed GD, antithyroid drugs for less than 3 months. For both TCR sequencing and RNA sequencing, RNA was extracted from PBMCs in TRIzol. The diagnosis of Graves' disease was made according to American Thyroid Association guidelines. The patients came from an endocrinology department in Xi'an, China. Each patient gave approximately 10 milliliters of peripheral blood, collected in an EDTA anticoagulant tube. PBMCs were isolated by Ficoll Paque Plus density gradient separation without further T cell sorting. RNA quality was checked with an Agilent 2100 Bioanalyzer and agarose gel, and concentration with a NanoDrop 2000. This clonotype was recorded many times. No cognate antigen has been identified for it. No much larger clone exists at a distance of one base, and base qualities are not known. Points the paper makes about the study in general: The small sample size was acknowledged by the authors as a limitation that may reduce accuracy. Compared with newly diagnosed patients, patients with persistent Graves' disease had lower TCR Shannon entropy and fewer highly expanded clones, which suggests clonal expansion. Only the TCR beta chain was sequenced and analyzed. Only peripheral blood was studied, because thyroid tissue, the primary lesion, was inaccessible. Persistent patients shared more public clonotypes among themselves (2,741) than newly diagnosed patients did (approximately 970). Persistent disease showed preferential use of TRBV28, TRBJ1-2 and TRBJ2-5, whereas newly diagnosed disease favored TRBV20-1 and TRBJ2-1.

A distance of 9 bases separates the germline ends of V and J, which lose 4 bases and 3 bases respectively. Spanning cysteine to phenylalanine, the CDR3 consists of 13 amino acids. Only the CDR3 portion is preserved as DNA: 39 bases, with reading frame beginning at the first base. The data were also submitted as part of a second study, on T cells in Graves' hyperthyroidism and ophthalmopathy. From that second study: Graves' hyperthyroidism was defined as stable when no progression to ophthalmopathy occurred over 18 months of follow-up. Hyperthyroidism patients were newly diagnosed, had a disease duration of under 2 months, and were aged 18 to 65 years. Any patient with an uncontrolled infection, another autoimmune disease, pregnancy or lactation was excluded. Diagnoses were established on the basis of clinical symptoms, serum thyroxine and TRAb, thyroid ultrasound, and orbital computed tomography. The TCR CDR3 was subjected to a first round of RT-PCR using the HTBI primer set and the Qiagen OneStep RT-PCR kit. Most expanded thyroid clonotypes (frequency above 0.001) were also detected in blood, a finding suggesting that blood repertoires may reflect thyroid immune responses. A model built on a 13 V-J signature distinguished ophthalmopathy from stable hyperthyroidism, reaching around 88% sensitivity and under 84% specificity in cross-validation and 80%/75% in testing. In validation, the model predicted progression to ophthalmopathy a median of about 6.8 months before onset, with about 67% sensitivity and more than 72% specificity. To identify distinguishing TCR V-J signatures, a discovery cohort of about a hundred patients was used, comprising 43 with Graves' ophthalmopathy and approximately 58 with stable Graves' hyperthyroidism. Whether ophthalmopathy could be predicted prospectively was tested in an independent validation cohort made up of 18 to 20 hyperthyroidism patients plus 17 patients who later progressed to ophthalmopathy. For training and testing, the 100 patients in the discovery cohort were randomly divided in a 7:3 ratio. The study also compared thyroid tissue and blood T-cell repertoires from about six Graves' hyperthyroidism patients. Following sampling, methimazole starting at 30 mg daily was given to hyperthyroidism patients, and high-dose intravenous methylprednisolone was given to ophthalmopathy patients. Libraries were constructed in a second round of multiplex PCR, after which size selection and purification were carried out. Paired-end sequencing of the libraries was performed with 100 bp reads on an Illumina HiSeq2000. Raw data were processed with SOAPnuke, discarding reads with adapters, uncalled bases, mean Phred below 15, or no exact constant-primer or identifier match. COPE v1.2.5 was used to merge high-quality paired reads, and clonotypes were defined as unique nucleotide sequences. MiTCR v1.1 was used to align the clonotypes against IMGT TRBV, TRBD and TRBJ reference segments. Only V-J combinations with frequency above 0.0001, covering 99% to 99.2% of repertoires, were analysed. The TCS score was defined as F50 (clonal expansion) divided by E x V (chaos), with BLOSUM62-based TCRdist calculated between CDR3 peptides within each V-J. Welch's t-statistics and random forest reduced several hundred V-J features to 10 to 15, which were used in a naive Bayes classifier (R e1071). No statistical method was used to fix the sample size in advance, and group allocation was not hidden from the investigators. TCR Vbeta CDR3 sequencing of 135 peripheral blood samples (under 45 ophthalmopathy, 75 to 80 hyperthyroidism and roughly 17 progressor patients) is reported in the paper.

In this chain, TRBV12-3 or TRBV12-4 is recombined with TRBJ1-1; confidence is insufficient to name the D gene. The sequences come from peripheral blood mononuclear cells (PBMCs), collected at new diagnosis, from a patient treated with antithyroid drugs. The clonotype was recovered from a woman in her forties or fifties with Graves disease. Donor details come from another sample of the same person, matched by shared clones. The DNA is TGTGCCAGCAGTTATACAGAATACACTGAAGCTTTCTTT. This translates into CASSYTEYTEAFF.